The TCR beta chain under discussion was sequenced for a study of identical twins. Study-level points and caveats: Cord blood beta clonotypes present at high abundance carried fewer insertions; no such pattern appeared in memory repertoires. Excess twin sharing in beta out-of-frame sequences was weaker.

TCRdb independently ran MiXCR on the 5' RACE reads; one entry per CDR3 protein. Found here are roughly 690,000 distinct CDR3 sequences, 6% to 6.5% of them singletons; the top ten hold 1.5% to 2%. This clonotype showed up many times. The antigen remains undetermined. This TCR derives from a man between 18 and 29 years old in good health. The sequenced material came from naive T cells sorted from blood.

The CDR3 nucleotides read TGTGCCAGCAACCCCTCGGATAGCCTATGGAGTGAGCAGTTCTTC. This gives the protein CASNPSDSLWSEQFF. The V call is TRBV6-1, the J call TRBJ2-1; D gene unclear. Between the trimmed V and J ends, which lost 7 bases and 9 bases, there was a span of 22 bases. CDR3 length: 15 residues. From germline, CDR1 is MNHNS and CDR2 SASEGT.